This TCR beta chain originates from a study of identical twins. Study findings and constraints: Low generation-probability sequences were in excess among twin-shared out-of-frame alpha sequences.

TCRdb reprocessed the 5' RACE reads via MiXCR and lists one record per CDR3 protein. The repertoire has approximately 220,000 distinct CDR3 sequences, around 6.8% of them found once; the top ten carry about 2%. Healthy Caucasians made up all donors. On this clonotype itself: Antigen unknown.

These same data were also listed under a study on yellow fever vaccine responses in identical twins.

The sequence was collected from a woman younger than 35 in good health. The sample taken for sequencing was memory (CD45RO+) T cells sorted from blood.

This CDR3 is CASRGTSTDTQYF. The CDR3, as DNA: TGTGCCAGCCGCGGGACGAGCACAGATACGCAGTATTTT. This sequence joins TRBV7-2 and TRBJ2-3; D might be TRBD2 (6 bases). V was shortened by 8 bases and J by 0 bases, with 9 bases between the two germline ends. Per germline, CDR1 SGHTA and CDR2 FQGNSA. The CDR3 contains 13 residues.